One sample yielded the 9 T cell receptor beta chains listed below, sequenced in a study of T-cell reconstitution after alpha-beta-depleted transplantation in children. Unique molecular identifiers featured in how the TCRbeta library was prepared. Each CDR3 protein is one row after TCRdb ran MiXCR on the PCR reads. Of over 15,000 distinct CDR3 sequences listed, around 4.9% were seen once; the top ten hold about 7%. Material: PBMCs, obtained before TCRalphabeta/CD19-depleted stem cell transplant. Every receptor here comes from a boy younger than 18 with acute lymphoblastic leukemia, due to receive a stem cell transplant.

This clonotype was seen repeatedly, ten times or more. The CDR3 sequence: CASNPGAYYNEQFF. The CDR3 coding sequence is TGTGCCAGCAACCCGGGGGCATATTACAATGAGCAGTTCTTC. The rearrangement uses TRBV6-2 or TRBV6-3 and TRBJ2-1; the D call may be TRBD1 or TRBD2 (6 bases each). Germline loops: CDR1 MNHEY, CDR2 SVGEGT. Trimming shortened V by 7 bases and J by 4 bases, and 14 bases separated the two germline ends. The CDR3 extends over 14 amino acids.

This clonotype has a count of ten or more. CDR3 in amino acids: CASSNTGTSGGLREQFF. In DNA form, the CDR3 reads TGTGCCAGCAGCAACACCGGGACTAGCGGGGGTCTACGGGAGCAGTTCTTC. The rearrangement links TRBV13 to TRBJ2-1; TRBD2 agrees at 14 bases. Germline V gene sequence: CDR1 PRHDT, CDR2 FYEKMQ (reference sequence). The CDR3 is 17 residues long. J lost 10 bases, V lost 5 bases, and 13 bases had no gene match. The full variable domain, with the rest looked up from reference TRBV13 and TRBJ2-1, is AAGVIQSPRHLIKEKRETATLKCYPIPRHDTVYWYQQGPGQDPQFLISFYEKMQSDKGSIPDRFSAQQFSDYHSELNMSSLELGDSALYFCASSNTGTSGGLREQFFGPGTRLTVL.

This clonotype was seen repeatedly, ten times or more. The chain employs TRBV11-3 and TRBJ2-1, with TRBD2 identical over 9 bases. The CDR3 covers 16 residues. The V gene end was trimmed by 5 bases and the J gene end by 4 bases; junction bases not matched to a gene: 9. Germline CDR1 is SGHNT and CDR2 is YENEEA. In DNA, the CDR3 is TGTGCCAGCAGCCATCAGCCAGCGGGGGGATACAATGAGCAGTTCTTC. This encodes CASSHQPAGGYNEQFF.

This clonotype was counted ten times or more. This chain uses TRBV18 with TRBJ1-2, with TRBD1 as a possible D gene (5 bases). This CDR3 contains 13 residues. The germline V gene has CDR1 KGHSH and CDR2 LQKENI. V was cut by 6 bases and J by 4 bases, with 12 bases left in between. CDR3 protein: CASSQARGYGYTF. As DNA, the CDR3 is TGTGCCAGCTCTCAGGCGAGGGGCTATGGCTACACCTTC.

This clonotype is medium-sized (0.01 to 0.1%). This chain uses TRBV6-5 with TRBJ2-7; TRBD2 is a possible D gene (6 bases). Germline lookup yields CDR1 MNHEY and CDR2 SVGAGI. The CDR3 spans 15 residues. Between the trimmed V and J ends, which lost 3 bases and 9 bases, there was a span of 21 bases. In nucleotides, the CDR3 is TGTGCCAGCAGTTATGACCGGGACTCTTCCACGGGGCAGTACTTC. As protein: CASSYDRDSSTGQYF.

This clonotype was recorded many times. J is TRBJ2-2 and V is TRBV9; 8 nucleotides agree with TRBD1. This CDR3 region has 15 residues. The V segment lost 1 base and the J segment 5 bases; nucleotides outside the gene matches: 4. Germline assignment: CDR1 SGDLS and CDR2 YYNGEE. The CDR3 DNA is TGTGCCAGCAGCGTACGAACAGGGGGAACCGGGGAGCTGTTTTTT. Translation gives CASSVRTGGTGELFF.

Many counts were recorded for this clonotype. This chain uses TRBV20-1 with TRBJ1-2; 7 positions match TRBD1. J lost 0 bases, V lost 1 base, and 11 bases had no gene match. This CDR3 has 17 amino acids. Per germline, CDR1 DFQATT and CDR2 SNEGSKA (reference sequence). Here the CDR3 reads CSARGPGTVKPNYGYTF. CDR3 in DNA: TGCAGTGCTAGAGGCCCAGGGACAGTCAAACCTAACTATGGCTACACCTTC.

This clonotype is termed medium-sized. The chain joins TRBV12-3 or TRBV12-4 to TRBJ1-5; TRBD1 matches 8 bases. The CDR3 length is 15 residues. The ends lost 4 bases at V and 2 bases at J; junction bases unmatched: 4. CDR3 loop: CASSSGQGGNQPQHF. CDR3 DNA sequence: TGTGCCAGCAGTTCCGGACAGGGTGGCAATCAGCCCCAGCATTTT.

This clonotype showed up many times. The J gene is TRBJ2-3, the V gene TRBV5-1; weak D call: TRBD1 (5 bases). Germline V lookup: CDR1 SGHRS, CDR2 YFSETQ. Trimming cost V 0 bases and J 5 bases, with 10 bases left between them. The CDR3 runs 14 residues. CDR3 amino acids: CASSLGQGIDTQYF. CDR3 nucleotides: TGCGCCAGCAGCTTGGGGCAGGGAATAGATACGCAGTATTTT. Full variable domain (rest looked up from reference TRBV5-1 and TRBJ2-3): KAGVTQTPRYLIKTRGQQVTLSCSPISGHRSVSWYQQTPGQGLQFLFEYFSETQRNKGNFPGRFSGRQFSNSRSEMNVSTLELGDSALYLCASSLGQGIDTQYFGPGTRLTVL.